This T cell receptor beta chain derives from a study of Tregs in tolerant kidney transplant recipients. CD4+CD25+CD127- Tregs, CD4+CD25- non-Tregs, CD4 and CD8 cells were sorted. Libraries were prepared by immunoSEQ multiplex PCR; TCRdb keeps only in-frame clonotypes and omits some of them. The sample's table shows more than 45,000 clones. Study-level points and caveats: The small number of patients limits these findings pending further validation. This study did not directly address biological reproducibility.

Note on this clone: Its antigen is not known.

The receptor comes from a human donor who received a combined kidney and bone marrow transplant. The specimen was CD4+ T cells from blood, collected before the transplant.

The CDR3 DNA, read in part, is TGCAGTGCTAGAGAATGGACTAGCGGGGGGGGAGATGAG. It codes for CSAREWTSGGGDE. The CDR3 as a whole reads CSAREWTSGGGDEQFF. The chain links TRBV20-1 to TRBJ2-1; 15 bases agree with TRBD2. The read halts 3 residues ahead of the CDR3 end, with the missing end drawn from the germline J gene. Germline loops: CDR1 DFQATT, CDR2 SNEGSKA (reference sequence). V dropped 0 bases and J dropped 8; count of bases not matched to a gene: 5. This CDR3 is built from 16 residues.